Described below is a single T cell receptor beta chain sequence and its context. Its antigen is not identified. In the PCR, 60 Vbeta and 13 Jbeta primers were used. Authors' methods: Around 9.9 million shared chains were among the about 80 million unique TCR beta chains that a later analysis counted. Profiling relied on immunoSEQ multiplex PCR, and the TCRdb table lists in-frame clones only, not all of them. V and J calls and clone size are given by that table; D and trimming were obtained from the DNA. The data contain 100,000 to 150,000 clones, approximately 9% of them seen just once; the ten biggest clones take up more than 6.5%. Though probably carrying unrecorded immune exposures, donors were nominally healthy at sampling. The sample is drawn from a study of cytomegalovirus exposure and HLA in healthy donors. Study-level results: As a later analysis revealed, the rate of TCR association differed by HLA locus, with DRB1 most and HLA-C fewest.

V lost 4 bases and J lost 0, with 15 bases in between. Germline values: CDR1 LNHDA, CDR2 SQIVND (reference sequence). The CDR3 loop spans 16 amino acids. Sequences were obtained from PBMCs. The chain joins TRBV19 to TRBJ1-1, with D tentatively TRBD1 (6 bases). The TCR originated in a woman aged 35 to 49 in good health and CMV-seropositive. CDR3 sequence reads: CASSTLGTPMNTEAFF. The CDR3 coding sequence is TGTGCCAGTAGTACCCTCGGGACACCTATGAACACTGAAGCTTTCTTT.